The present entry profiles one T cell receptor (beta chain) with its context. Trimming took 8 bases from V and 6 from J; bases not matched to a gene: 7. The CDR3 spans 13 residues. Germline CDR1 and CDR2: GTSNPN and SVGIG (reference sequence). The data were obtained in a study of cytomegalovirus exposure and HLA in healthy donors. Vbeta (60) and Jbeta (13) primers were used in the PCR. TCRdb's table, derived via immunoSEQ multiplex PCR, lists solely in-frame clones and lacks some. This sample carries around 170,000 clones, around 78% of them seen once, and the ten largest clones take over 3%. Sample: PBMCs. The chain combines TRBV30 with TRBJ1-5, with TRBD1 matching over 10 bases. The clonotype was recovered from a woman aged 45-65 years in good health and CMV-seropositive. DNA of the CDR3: TGTGCCAGCGGACAGGGGGGAGGTCAGCCCCAGCATTTT. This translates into CASGQGGGQPQHF.